This T cell receptor beta chain comes out of a study of human T cells and chemical hapten exposure. Study context: TCR yields differed between samples (mainly from small differences in pooled library volume).

MiXCR, run by TCRdb on the RACE reads, gives a single entry per CDR3 protein. Counted here are roughly 150,000 distinct CDR3 sequences, around a quarter occurring once; the ten biggest clones make up 2.1%. This clonotype was observed a few times. Antigen specificity is unknown. Study conclusions and caveats: Because all patients had alopecia, their immune responses might differ from healthy ones.

V lost 5 bases, J lost 4 bases, and 14 bases lay in between. CDR1 and CDR2 (germline): SEHNR, FQNEAQ (reference sequence). CDR3 length: 14 amino acids. Specified time point: patch test 3, about 24 weeks after DPC sensitization. Treatment reported: therapeutic diphenylcyclopropenone sensitization with weekly scalp DPC. The sample consisted of whole blood, taken in connection with sensitization to the hapten diphenylcyclopropenone (DPC). The chain uses TRBV7-9 and TRBJ1-2; D ambiguous. The clonotype was recovered from a woman aged 18-35 years with alopecia areata. Some clones in this sample may be carry-over from other donors' samples. The CDR3 sequence is CASSKDGNIYGYTF. The CDR3 DNA follows: TGTGCCAGCAGCAAAGACGGAAACATCTATGGCTACACCTTC.